This note documents a single TCR beta chain sequence. Its specificity is not known. CDR3 length equals 16 residues. Germline assignment: CDR1 SGHRS and CDR2 YFSETQ. V shed 2 bases, J shed 1 base, and the junction held 6 bases outside the gene matches. The data derive from a study of PD-1 blockade in mismatch repair-deficient tumors. Overall study context: All were previously treated, progressing patients with 11 to 13 mismatch repair-deficient cancer types. Study observations and caveats: Rapid post-treatment expansion, then contraction, generally preceding radiologic response, marked tumor-resident clones.

The assay was immunoSEQ multiplex PCR, and TCRdb's table has in-frame clones only and misses some. The repertoire has around 120,000 clones, about 86% of them found once; the top ten carry approximately 12%. Mismatch repair deficiency was confirmed in all patients, by PCR or immunohistochemistry. The sequencing used peripheral blood, collected 44 weeks after starting pembrolizumab. The rearrangement uses TRBV5-1 and TRBJ2-7; 10 bases are a match to TRBD2. This sequence originates from an adult with mismatch repair-deficient cancer. CDR3 bases: TGCGCCAGCAGCTTCTCCTGGACTAGCGGTTCCTACGAGCAGTACTTC. Translating gives CASSFSWTSGSYEQYF.